The clone carrying this T cell receptor beta chain was seen a single time. These data are taken from a study of cytomegalovirus exposure and HLA in healthy donors. Measured with immunoSEQ multiplex PCR; TCRdb has only the in-frame clones, and not every one. The profile shows 71,000 or so clones, 94% of them singletons. The V gene end was trimmed by 0 bases and the J gene end by 15 bases; junction bases not matched to a gene: 7. There are 13 residues in the CDR3. In germline, CDR1 is MGHRA, CDR2 YSYEKL. The donors were members of the validation cohort comprising over a hundred subjects, separate from the approximately 710-subject first cohort.

The chain carries TRBV4-1 and TRBJ2-1; 8 positions agree with TRBD2. Sequenced: PBMCs. This sequence originates from a woman between 18 and 30 years old in good health and CMV-seropositive. The CDR3 protein is CASSQEFGGERFF. CDR3 in DNA: TGCGCCAGCAGCCAAGAATTCGGGGGGGAGAGGTTCTTC.